This TCR delta chain was sequenced during a study of gamma-delta chains in newborns, infants, children. The overall study: Microbial exposure reportedly drives polyclonal innate γδ T cell expansion after birth.

The table lists this clone with a few counts. The sample contains more than one DNA sequence encoding this CDR3. Germline-derived CDR1 and CDR2 are GEAIGNYY and EKD. Trimming removed 1 base from V and 0 bases from J, with 12 bases in between. CDR3 length: 18 residues. TCRdb re-processed the reads using CATT. The repertoire consists of some 10,000 delta-chain clones, with approximately 9% occurring once and the leading ten covering approximately 3.4%. The sequence was collected from a child who was a newborn, infant or young child, either healthy, febrile or measles-vaccinated (not recorded which). J is TRDJ3 and V is TRDV2; D may be TRDD3 (5 bases). The source material was blood. CDR3 in DNA: TGTGCCTGTGACACGGCGGGGGGTAGCTCCTGGGACACCCGACAGATGTTTTTC. Amino acid sequence: CACDTAGGSSWDTRQMFF.